This T cell receptor beta chain was documented in a study of shared clonotypes between healthy human individuals (TCRdb year 2020). Regarding the complete study: A couple of women and three men aged 18 to 49 years were included in the cohort. Per donor, leukapheresis produced somewhere between about 0.85 and 10 billion PBMCs. Different laboratories and diverse techniques were used to prepare libraries and sequence TCR repertoires, to increase sequencing depth and limit assay-specific biases. For each donor, CD4 naive and CD4 memory were each run on three plates, CD8 naive on two plates, and CD8 memory on one plate. To estimate repertoire size and how much clonotype sharing occurs between individuals, the study deeply sequenced the blood TCR repertoires of five healthy adults. What the work shows at the level of the full study, not this receptor alone: Sampling was restricted to blood, and TCR repertoires in tissues likely differ from the TCR repertoires found in blood. Across a few donors, approximately 4.6% of naive CD4, approximately 4% of naive CD8, 2% to 2.5% of memory CD4, and over 0.35% of memory CD8 clonotypes were shared. Naive subsets generally had larger estimated clonotype richness than memory subsets. Clonotypes shared by all four sorted-subset donors showed higher generation probabilities than non-shared clonotypes. Pairwise subsampling led to the expectation that sequencing depth would affect the degree of clonotype sharing among donors. Incomplete sequencing was indicated by rarefaction of sorted-subset datasets, despite the large sequencing depth. The small number of donors limited the genetic and exposure-history diversity represented.

TCR CDR3 regions were amplified from genomic DNA by multiplex PCR using the deep immunoSEQ assay. For each cell subset, the extracted genomic DNA was distributed evenly across all wells of several immunoSEQ 96-well plates, and each plate served as one replicate. Each replicate PCR for sorted subsets received 150 to 250 ng genomic DNA, equal to tens of thousands of T cell genomes. Purified libraries were quantified with a Qubit 3.0 fluorometer, sized on a Bioanalyzer 2100, and re-quantified with the KAPA Library Quantification kit. Every immunoSEQ 96-well plate was sequenced on a dedicated single-read 150-cycle Illumina NextSeq 550 flow cell. In the paper's pipeline: Because only junctional sequences without quality scores were contained in the immunoSEQ output, filtering matching that applied to full-length reads could not be performed. To assign V/J genes and CDR3, sequences were annotated against IMGT germline references using PyIR, a Python wrapper for IgBLAST v1.9. Reads with weak V/J assignments (E-value above 1e-6), missing CDR3, stop codons, out-of-frame junctions, or ambiguous translated residues were removed. V3J clonotypes were defined as sequences sharing an identical inferred V gene, J gene, and CDR3 amino acid sequence. Percentage overlap between repertoires was computed as shared unique clonotypes divided by the size of the smaller repertoire. Repertoire richness was assessed with RTK rarefaction, the Chao1 estimator, and Recon v2.1 estimates of unobserved clonotypes. Generation probabilities were computed with OLGA for all TCRbeta clonotypes obtained by the gDNA method from several donors. TCRdb holds this immuneACCESS table with in-frame rearrangements only. Some clones are missing; in checked studies, unresolved V genes explain under half, and the rest has no known cause. The D gene and trimming were derived from the DNA, and the V and J assignments and clone size from that table. This sample holds millions of clones; 85% to 95% were observed only once. More than 0.1% of the sample lies in the top ten.

Looking up the germline V gene (reference sequence) yields CDR1 SGHKS and CDR2 YYEKEE. The CDR3 numbers 17 residues from cysteine through phenylalanine. Only CDR3 DNA remains: 51 bases, in frame from the first base. V is cut by 0 bases and J by 4 bases, and the space between the germline ends is 19 bases. Healthy HIV-negative adults with no recently reported acute infections or vaccinations were included as donors. Every donor was a Caucasian adult residing in Nashville, Tennessee, USA. Magnetic negative selection was used to enrich CD4+ T cells, after which naive cells were positively selected on CD45RA and the negative fraction became the memory subset. Blood was obtained by leukapheresis, after which PBMCs were separated by Ficoll-Histopaque density gradient centrifugation and cryopreserved in liquid nitrogen vapor phase. Analytical flow cytometry was used to check the purity and quantity of every magnetically sorted T cell population. Each sorted fraction had its genomic DNA isolated and then quantified by UV absorbance on a Nanodrop 2000c.

For this clone: What this receptor recognizes is not known. Nothing much larger sits one base from this clone, and base qualities are not available.

Here the chain combines TRBV5-5 and TRBJ1-2, with a weak D call of TRBD1 (5 bases match). Material: naive CD4+ T cells sorted from blood. This sample's cell subset or site label indicates: CD45RA+ positively selected. This TCR derives from a man aged 18-30 years in good health. Here the CDR3 is given as CASSLVQGYRHTYGYTF. The bases read TGTGCCAGCAGCTTGGTCCAGGGTTACCGGCATACCTATGGCTACACCTTC.